The 32 T cell receptor beta chains presented below share a single source sample, sequenced in a study of control samples from healthy donors and cancer patients. Method: immunoSEQ multiplex PCR; TCRdb's copy keeps in-frame clones and lacks some. The sample consists of almost 90,000 clones, about 85% of them appearing once. Sequencing was carried out using blood. The receptor source for this set is a woman in her thirties or forties in good health.

This chain links TRBV4-3 with TRBJ1-1; tentative D call: TRBD1 (5 bases). Germline lookup yields CDR1 LGHNA and CDR2 YSLEER. Trimming took 1 base from V and 6 from J, leaving 15 bases between them. The CDR3 contains 15 residues. CDR3 sequence: CASSQGARGAAEAFF. In DNA form, the CDR3 reads TGCGCCAGCAGCCAAGGAGCAAGAGGGGCGGCTGAAGCTTTCTTT.

V gene TRBV6-5 combines with J gene TRBJ2-1; D may be TRBD1 (6 bases). Trimming pared 2 bases from V and 6 bases from J, leaving 17 bases between. Germline loops: CDR1 MNHEY, CDR2 SVGAGI. The CDR3 contains 16 residues. The DNA for the CDR3 is TGTGCCAGCAGTTACCCGGGACACAAGAGGGGCAATGAGCAGTTCTTC. Protein sequence: CASSYPGHKRGNEQFF.

The V and J genes are TRBV5-1 and TRBJ2-3, with TRBD2 identical over 10 bases. V dropped 0 bases and J dropped 0; count of bases not matched to a gene: 7. The germline gives CDR1 SGHRS, CDR2 YFSETQ. The CDR3 sequence is 18 residues long. Here the CDR3 reads CASSLGSGGTRSTDTQYF. DNA for the CDR3: TGCGCCAGCAGCTTGGGTAGCGGGGGGACAAGAAGCACAGATACGCAGTATTTT.

V is TRBV9 and J is TRBJ2-7; 9 nucleotides match TRBD1. The V segment lost 3 bases and the J segment 6 bases; nucleotides outside the gene matches: 10. Germline CDR1 reads SGDLS; CDR2 reads YYNGEE. This CDR3 is built from 15 residues. CDR3 in DNA: TGTGCCAGCAGCGCCCCGGGACAGGGAGTCGGCGAGCAGTACTTC. Encoded protein: CASSAPGQGVGEQYF.

This clone was detected once. The rearrangement links TRBV14 to TRBJ2-5, with D unclear. This CDR3 contains 13 residues. Germline lookup yields CDR1 SGHDN and CDR2 FVKESK. Trimming removed 1 base at V and 1 base at J, with 4 bases between. CDR3: CASSQVSQETQYF. In DNA form, the CDR3 reads TGTGCCAGCAGCCAAGTGTCCCAAGAGACCCAGTACTTC.

The chain is built from TRBV6-1 and TRBJ2-2, with D possibly matching TRBD1 (6 bases). CDR1 is MNHNS, CDR2 SASEGT, per germline. V was clipped by 7 bases and J by 2 bases, with 11 bases between them. This CDR3 has 14 amino acids. The CDR3 DNA reads as TGTGCCAGCATTCAACAGGGTAACACCGGGGAGCTGTTTTTT. This encodes CASIQQGNTGELFF.

The rearrangement links TRBV7-8 to TRBJ2-7, with D unclear. V lost 1 base, J lost 2 bases, and 15 bases lay in between. CDR3 length equals 16 residues. Looked up from germline, CDR1 is SGHVS and CDR2 is FQNEAQ. The CDR3 DNA sequence: TGTGCCAGCAGCTTAGGCCGGGTCCCTTTAACCTACGAGCAGTACTTC. This translates into CASSLGRVPLTYEQYF.

The V gene is TRBV10-3, the J gene TRBJ1-3; TRBD1 matches 8 bases. There are 15 residues in the CDR3. Looked up from germline, CDR1 is ENHRY and CDR2 is SYGVKD. V dropped 6 bases and J dropped 2; count of bases not matched to a gene: 6. DNA for the CDR3: TGTGCCATCAGACCTCAACAGGGGGCTGGAAACACCATATATTTT. It is translated as CAIRPQQGAGNTIYF.

The chain carries TRBV10-1 and TRBJ1-2; 8 nucleotides match TRBD1. CDR1 is WNHNN and CDR2 is SYGVQD in the germline V gene (reference sequence). This CDR3 contains 15 residues. V lost 2 bases to trimming and J lost 6 bases; unmatched junction nucleotides: 8. The CDR3 protein is CASSEPGQGIHGYTF. In nucleotides, the CDR3 is TGCGCCAGCAGTGAGCCTGGACAGGGAATTCATGGCTACACCTTC.

The chain employs TRBV3-1 (or the pseudogene TRBV3-2) and TRBJ1-4; D is unclear. V was trimmed by 2 bases and J by 2 bases, leaving 12 bases between them. The germline V gene encodes CDR1 LGHDT and CDR2 YNNKEL (reference sequence). This CDR3 is built from 16 residues. In DNA, the CDR3 is TGTGCCAGCAGCCAATCCCCTGCGGGGACTAATGAAAAACTGTTTTTT. This sequence encodes CASSQSPAGTNEKLFF.

The rearrangement joins TRBV2 to TRBJ1-3; TRBD1 agrees at 10 bases. Trimming at V came to 5 bases and at J to 4 bases, leaving 2 bases not matched to a gene. The CDR3 extends over 14 amino acids. The germline V gene encodes CDR1 SNHLY and CDR2 FYNNEI. The CDR3 sequence is CASSTTGGGNTIYF. CDR3 coding DNA: TGTGCCAGCAGTACGACAGGGGGCGGAAACACCATATATTTT. The full variable domain, rest sourced from reference TRBV2 and TRBJ1-3, is EPEVTQTPSHQVTQMGQEVILRCVPISNHLYFYWYRQILGQKVEFLVSFYNNEISEKSEIFDDQFSVERPDGSNFTLKIRSTKLEDSAMYFCASSTTGGGNTIYFGEGSWLTVV.

The gene calls are TRBV7-9 and TRBJ1-1; the D is unclear. Looked up from germline, CDR1 is SEHNR and CDR2 is FQNEAQ (reference sequence). The V gene lost 2 bases and the J gene lost 4 bases, with 8 bases spanning the gap. CDR3 length equals 13 residues. This chain's CDR3 is CASSLTGSTEAFF. CDR3 in DNA: TGTGCCAGCAGCTTAACCGGGTCCACTGAAGCTTTCTTT.

This rearrangement joins TRBV7-8 to TRBJ1-4, with D unclear. V lost 3 bases and J 12 bases, leaving 17 bases between the germline ends. This CDR3 comprises 14 residues. In germline, CDR1 is SGHVS, CDR2 FQNEAQ. In DNA form, the CDR3 reads TGTGCCAGCAGCTTGAAACAGTACTCTCGGGAACTGTTTTTT. Its translation is CASSLKQYSRELFF. Full variable domain (rest looked up from reference TRBV7-8 and TRBJ1-4): GAGVSQSPRYKVAKRGQDVALRCDPISGHVSLFWYQQALGQGPEFLTYFQNEAQLDKSGLPSDRFFAERPEGSVSTLKIQRTQQEDSAVYLCASSLKQYSRELFFGSGTQLSVL.

The chain has TRBV3-1 (or the pseudogene TRBV3-2) and TRBJ2-3, with 10 bases matching TRBD2. The CDR3 length is 15 residues. V shed 2 bases, J shed 5 bases, and the junction held 4 bases outside the gene matches. Germline-derived CDR1 and CDR2 are LGHDT and YNNKEL (reference sequence). The CDR3 sequence: CASSQPAGGQDTQYF. The CDR3 nucleotides read TGTGCCAGCAGCCAACCAGCGGGGGGGCAAGATACGCAGTATTTT.

The V and J genes are TRBV7-2 and TRBJ2-5; D ambiguous. CDR3 length: 14 residues. CDR1 and CDR2 from the germline V gene are SGHTA and FQGNSA. Trimming took 1 base from V and 7 from J, leaving 13 bases between them. CDR3 residues: CASSLGVRLGTQYF. CDR3 bases: TGTGCCAGCAGCTTAGGCGTTCGGCTTGGGACCCAGTACTTC.

The chain links TRBV2 to TRBJ1-3; D perhaps matches TRBD1 (5 bases). CDR3 length: 14 amino acids. Germline assignment: CDR1 SNHLY and CDR2 FYNNEI. The V end lost 4 bases, the J end lost 2 bases, and 9 bases lay between the germline ends. CDR3 bases: TGTGCCAGCAGTGTGGGGGTGGCTGGAAACACCATATATTTT. It encodes CASSVGVAGNTIYF.

This clone appeared a few times. V gene TRBV30 combines with J gene TRBJ1-2; 7 bases fit TRBD1. Germline assignment: CDR1 GTSNPN and CDR2 SVGIG (reference sequence). V shed 2 bases and J 8 bases; nucleotides not matched to a gene: 17. CDR3 length: 16 amino acids. CDR3 nucleotides: TGTGCCTGGAGTCTAGGCGACCCACAGGGGAAAGGAGGCTACACCTTC. It yields the protein CAWSLGDPQGKGGYTF. Full variable domain (missing parts from reference TRBV30 and TRBJ1-2): SQTIHQWPATLVQPVGSPLSLECTVEGTSNPNLYWYRQAAGRGLQLLFYSVGIGQISSEVPQNLSASRPQDRQFILSSKKLLLSDSGFYLCAWSLGDPQGKGGYTFGSGTRLTVV.

The chain recombines TRBV6-2 or TRBV6-3 with TRBJ1-2, with 9 nucleotides matching TRBD1. The CDR3 spans 14 residues. The V gene end was trimmed by 3 bases and the J gene end by 6 bases; junction bases not matched to a gene: 5. From germline, CDR1 is MNHEY and CDR2 SVGEGT. The CDR3 reads CASSYSGTGHGYTF. The CDR3 nucleotides are TGTGCCAGCAGTTATTCCGGGACAGGGCATGGCTACACCTTC.

The J gene is TRBJ1-2, the V gene TRBV10-3, with TRBD1 identical over 10 bases. The CDR3 length is 13 residues. J gave up 6 bases and V 4 bases, and 2 bases lay outside the gene matches. The germline V gene encodes CDR1 ENHRY and CDR2 SYGVKD. The CDR3 is CAISGTGGDGYTF. CDR3 nucleotides: TGTGCCATCAGTGGGACAGGGGGGGATGGCTACACCTTC.

This chain joins TRBV6-5 and TRBJ2-3, with 7 bases matching TRBD1. The germline gives CDR1 MNHEY, CDR2 SVGAGI. V was pared by 4 bases and J by 1 base, with 5 bases of the junction left unmatched. CDR3 size: 15 residues. The CDR3 sequence: CASSFRTGGTDTQYF. The CDR3, as DNA: TGTGCCAGCAGTTTCCGCACAGGGGGCACAGATACGCAGTATTTT.

V usage is TRBV18 and J usage is TRBJ1-5, with D unclear. V lost 3 bases, J lost 4 bases, and 7 bases lay in between. This CDR3 is 13 amino acids long. Germline loops: CDR1 KGHSH, CDR2 LQKENI. Here the CDR3 DNA reads TGTGCCAGCTCACCGAACGAGAATCAGCCCCAGCATTTT. This sequence encodes CASSPNENQPQHF.

This clone turned up a few times. J is TRBJ2-7 and V is TRBV7-7, with D maybe TRBD1 (5 bases). This CDR3 is 15 amino acids long. V was clipped by 3 bases and J by 1 base, with 13 bases between them. In germline, CDR1 is SSHAT, CDR2 FNYEAQ (reference sequence). The CDR3 region is CASSFVDTGSYEQYF. CDR3 bases: TGTGCCAGCAGCTTCGTGGATACAGGTTCCTACGAGCAGTACTTC.

Comment on this clone: The same CDR3 is also encoded by other DNA sequences in this sample. This chain joins TRBV7-3 and TRBJ2-5; the match to TRBD2 covers 11 bases. The germline gives CDR1 SGHTA, CDR2 FQGTGA. This CDR3 has 14 residues. Trimming took 5 bases from V and 8 from J; bases not matched to a gene: 7. CDR3 DNA: TGTGCCAGCAGCCAAGGGACTAGCGGTAGTACCCAGTACTTC. Protein sequence: CASSQGTSGSTQYF.

This clone occurred a few times. The rearrangement uses TRBV4-2 and TRBJ2-3, with a tentative D call TRBD2 (6 bases). The V gene lost 0 bases and the J gene lost 7 bases, with 14 bases spanning the gap. Per germline, CDR1 LGHNA and CDR2 YNFKEQ. The CDR3 runs 15 residues. CDR3 residues: CASSQELDYANTQYF. Written as DNA, the CDR3 is TGTGCCAGCAGCCAAGAGTTGGACTACGCTAATACGCAGTATTTT.

Comment on this clone: The sample has other DNA sequences that encode this CDR3 too. The chain joins TRBV5-1 to TRBJ1-1; D may be TRBD1 (5 bases). The CDR3 loop spans 13 amino acids. Deletions cut 0 bases from V and 4 bases from J, with 7 bases between. Germline CDR1 SGHRS, CDR2 YFSETQ. CDR3 in DNA: TGCGCCAGCAGCTTGGGTGGGGGCACTGAAGCTTTCTTT. It is translated as CASSLGGGTEAFF.

The CDR3 region is CASRFEIALDEQFF. The CDR3 region has the DNA TGTGCCAGCAGGTTCGAGATTGCCCTCGATGAGCAGTTCTTC. The rearrangement links TRBV7-9 to TRBJ2-1, with D hard to call. This CDR3 contains 14 residues. CDR1 and CDR2 (germline): SEHNR, FQNEAQ (reference sequence). Trimming stripped 6 bases from V and 8 bases from J, with 17 bases between. Complete variable domain (other parts from reference TRBV7-9 and TRBJ2-1): DTGVSQNPRHKITKRGQNVTFRCDPISEHNRLYWYRQTLGQGPEFLTYFQNEAQLEKSRLLSDRFSAERPKGSFSTLEIQRTEQGDSAMYLCASRFEIALDEQFFGPGTRLTVL.

The chain has TRBV29-1 and TRBJ1-2; D is ambiguous. Trimming removed 0 bases at V and 10 bases at J, with 9 bases between. Per germline, CDR1 SQVTM and CDR2 ANQGSEA. The CDR3 covers 11 residues. In nucleotides, the CDR3 is TGCAGCGTTGAAGATTGGGGAGTCTACACCTTC. Its protein product is CSVEDWGVYTF.

J is TRBJ1-5 and V is TRBV11-1, with D perhaps TRBD1 (5 bases). The V gene lost 1 base and the J gene lost 9 bases, with 13 bases spanning the gap. Germline V gene lookup returns CDR1 SGHAT and CDR2 FQDESV (reference sequence). There are 14 residues in the CDR3. CDR3 protein: CASSLGKDNGPQHF. CDR3 bases: TGTGCCAGCAGCTTAGGGAAGGACAACGGGCCCCAGCATTTT.

CDR3 DNA: TGCGCCAGCAGCCTCCCCGGGGGGAGAGGTGGAAACACCATATATTTT. It is translated as CASSLPGGRGGNTIYF. The genes are TRBV4-1 and TRBJ1-3; tentative D call: TRBD1 (5 bases). This CDR3 is 16 amino acids long. V was trimmed by 4 bases and J by 3 bases, leaving 16 bases between them. Germline CDR1 and CDR2: MGHRA and YSYEKL.

V usage is TRBV2 and J usage is TRBJ1-2; a possible D gene is TRBD1 (6 bases). The germline V gene encodes CDR1 SNHLY and CDR2 FYNNEI. The CDR3 extends over 17 amino acids. The ends were cut back, 10 bases at V and 2 bases at J, with 26 bases in the middle. CDR3 in DNA: TGTGCCACCATGGCAACCCTGGGGGCGGCCCGGAACTATGGCTACACCTTC. Its protein product is CATMATLGAARNYGYTF.

This sequence joins TRBV18 and TRBJ2-3; no firm D call. The germline V gene encodes CDR1 KGHSH and CDR2 LQKENI. CDR3 size: 16 residues. The V end was cut by 1 base, the J end by 0 bases, with 11 bases between. This chain's CDR3 is CASSPQPQASTDTQYF. CDR3 bases: TGTGCCAGCTCACCACAACCACAAGCTAGCACAGATACGCAGTATTTT.

This clone has just a few counts. This chain uses TRBV18 with TRBJ2-2, with D perhaps matching TRBD2 (6 bases). The V end lost 2 bases, the J end lost 4 bases, and 14 bases lay between the germline ends. There are 16 residues in the CDR3. The germline CDR1 and CDR2 sequences are KGHSH and LQKENI. CDR3: CASSPRRAVSTGELFF. The CDR3 DNA is TGTGCCAGCTCACCAAGGAGGGCGGTCAGCACCGGGGAGCTGTTTTTT.